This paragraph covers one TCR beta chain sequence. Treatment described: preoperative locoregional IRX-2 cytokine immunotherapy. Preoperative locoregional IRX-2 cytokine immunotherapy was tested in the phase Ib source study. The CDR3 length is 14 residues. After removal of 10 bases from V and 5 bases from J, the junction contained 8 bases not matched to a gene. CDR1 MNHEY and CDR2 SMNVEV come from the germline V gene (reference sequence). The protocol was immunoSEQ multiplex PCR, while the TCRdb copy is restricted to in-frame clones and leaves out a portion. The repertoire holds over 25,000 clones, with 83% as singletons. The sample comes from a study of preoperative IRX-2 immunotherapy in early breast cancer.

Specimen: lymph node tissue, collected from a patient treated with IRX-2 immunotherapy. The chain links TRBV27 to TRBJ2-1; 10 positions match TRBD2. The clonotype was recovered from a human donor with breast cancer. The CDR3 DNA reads TGTGCCACGGGACCGGGACTAGCGAACAATGAGCAGTTCTTC. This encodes CATGPGLANNEQFF.